This T cell receptor beta chain was recovered during a study of OX40 agonist ivuxolimab in advanced cancers. Sampling of blood occurred at baseline, cycle 4 day 1, and cycle 7 day 1. Here immunoSEQ multiplex PCR was the method, and the copy in TCRdb shows in-frame clones only, minus some. The table lists around 63,000 clones, 85% to 90% of them singletons. The CDR3 is 13 residues long. V lost 4 bases to trimming and J lost 4 bases, with 11 bases between them. Germline V gene data show CDR1 as SGDLS and CDR2 as YYNGEE. This TCR came from an adult with an advanced solid tumor such as melanoma, head and neck, liver or kidney cancer. The sequencing used CD4+ or CD8+ T cells sorted from blood, collected in a trial of the OX40 agonist ivuxolimab. This rearrangement joins TRBV9 to TRBJ2-5; TRBD2 might be the D (6 bases). The CDR3 protein is CASSYSGGETQYF. The CDR3 bases are TGTGCCAGCAGCTACTCCGGGGGAGAGACCCAGTACTTC. The complete variable domain, with remaining parts taken from reference TRBV9 and TRBJ2-5, reads DSGVTQTPKHLITATGQRVTLRCSPRSGDLSVYWYQQSLDQGLQFLIQYYNGEERAKGNILERFSAQQFPDLHSELNLSSLELGDSALYFCASSYSGGETQYFGPGTRLLVL.